This T cell receptor beta chain was observed in a study of blood T cell repertoires in COVID-19. Using immunoSEQ multiplex PCR, the repertoire was profiled, and TCRdb retains in-frame clones only, with some absent. The sample records under 450,000 clones, over 75% being singletons. This CDR3 contains 17 residues. CDR1 and CDR2 from the germline V gene are SGDLS and YYNGEE. V gave up 2 bases and J gave up 4 bases; unmatched junction bases: 10. Participants spanned ages about 18 to 100 years and resided in about two dozen US areas. The chain joins TRBV9 to TRBJ2-2, with 8 nucleotides matching TRBD2. The TCR originated in a man aged 30 to 39 who had recovered from COVID-19. Sequencing was carried out using PBMCs or T cells enriched from blood (not recorded which). CDR3 in DNA: TGTGCCAGCAGCGTTCCGCGGGGGGCCCCCGGCACCGGGGAGCTGTTTTTT. Protein product: CASSVPRGAPGTGELFF.